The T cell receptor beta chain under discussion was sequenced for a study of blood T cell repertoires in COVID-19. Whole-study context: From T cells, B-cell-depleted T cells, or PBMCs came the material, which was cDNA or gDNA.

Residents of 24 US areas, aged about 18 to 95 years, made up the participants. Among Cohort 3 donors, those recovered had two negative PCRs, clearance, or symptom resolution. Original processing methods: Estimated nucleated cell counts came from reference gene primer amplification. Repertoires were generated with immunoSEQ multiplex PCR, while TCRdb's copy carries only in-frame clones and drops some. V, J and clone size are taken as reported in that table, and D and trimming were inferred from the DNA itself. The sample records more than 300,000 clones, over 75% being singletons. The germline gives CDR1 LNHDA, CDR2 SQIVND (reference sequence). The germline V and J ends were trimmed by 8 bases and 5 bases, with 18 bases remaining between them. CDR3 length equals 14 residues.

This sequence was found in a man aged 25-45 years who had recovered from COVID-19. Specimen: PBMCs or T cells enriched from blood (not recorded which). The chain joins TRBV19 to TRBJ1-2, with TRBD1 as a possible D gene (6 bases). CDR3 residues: CASLPGDPLYGYTF. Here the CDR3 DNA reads TGTGCCAGTCTGCCAGGGGACCCTCTTTATGGCTACACCTTC.